This TCR beta chain stems from a study of blood T cell repertoires in COVID-19. In the study's own analysis: The authors estimated nucleated cell counts from reference gene primer amplification. Here immunoSEQ multiplex PCR was the method, and the copy in TCRdb shows in-frame clones only, minus some. Clonal size and the V and J genes are those of that table, whereas D and trimming came from the DNA. The repertoire has approximately 300,000 clones, 90% of them found once; the top ten carry around 2.6%. The CDR3 contains 22 residues. With 7 bases clipped from V and 0 bases from J, the junction kept 28 bases outside the gene matches. CDR1 SQVTM and CDR2 ANQGSEA come from the germline V gene. Clinical history as reported by participants underpinned cohort assignment. This clone was detected once.

The clonotype comes from a man aged 55 to 70 who had recovered from COVID-19. The chain employs TRBV29-1 and TRBJ2-1; TRBD2 matches 9 bases. The sequencing sample was made of PBMCs or T cells enriched from blood (not recorded which). The CDR3, as DNA: TGCAGCGCGGCCAAACGGCCCGGTTCCGGACTAGCGCCCAAAAGCTCCTACAATGAGCAGTTCTTC. It specifies CSAAKRPGSGLAPKSSYNEQFF.